The T cell receptor beta chain described here comes from a study of shared clonotypes between healthy human individuals. Terminally differentiated effector memory CD45RA+ cells were excluded by CCR7 positive selection of CD45RO-negative cells. Only in-frame clones appear in the TCRdb table, and some are missing; sequencing was by immunoSEQ multiplex PCR. Seen here are under 600,000 clones, 95% to 98% observed once, and the top ten hold 0.3% to 0.35%. Germline V gene sequence: CDR1 MNHNS, CDR2 SASEGT. The CDR3 length is 15 residues. Losses at the gene ends were 2 bases for V and 7 bases for J; bases not matched to a gene: 9.

The chain carries TRBV6-1 and TRBJ2-7, with 9 bases matching TRBD1. Sequencing input: naive CD8+ T cells sorted from blood. This receptor was identified in a man aged 30 to 39 in good health. The CDR3 DNA reads TGTGCCAGCAGTGAATTTCGGGACAGGGTCATTGAGCAGTACTTC. This gives the protein CASSEFRDRVIEQYF.